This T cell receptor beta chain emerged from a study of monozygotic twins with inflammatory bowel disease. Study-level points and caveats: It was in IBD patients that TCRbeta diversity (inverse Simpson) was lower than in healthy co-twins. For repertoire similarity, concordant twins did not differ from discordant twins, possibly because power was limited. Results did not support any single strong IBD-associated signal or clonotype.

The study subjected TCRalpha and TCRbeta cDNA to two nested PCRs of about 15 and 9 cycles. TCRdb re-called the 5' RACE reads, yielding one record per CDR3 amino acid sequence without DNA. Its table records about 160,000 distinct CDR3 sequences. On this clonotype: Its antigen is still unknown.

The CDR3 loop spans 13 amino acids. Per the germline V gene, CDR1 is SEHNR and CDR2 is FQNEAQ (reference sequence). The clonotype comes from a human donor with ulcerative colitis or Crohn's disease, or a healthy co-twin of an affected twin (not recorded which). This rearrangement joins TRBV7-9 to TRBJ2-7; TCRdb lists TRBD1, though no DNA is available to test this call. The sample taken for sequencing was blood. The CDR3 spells CASSRDTRNEQYF.